The 15 T cell receptor beta chains listed next were all sequenced from one sample in a study of identical twins. From the 5' RACE reads, TCRdb called clonotypes with MiXCR, one entry per CDR3 protein. The table has some 1,700,000 distinct CDR3 sequences, under 35% seen once. Sequencing was performed on cord blood. Receptor source: a newborn girl in good health.

This clonotype was recorded once. The rearrangement uses TRBV29-1 and TRBJ2-7; D is perhaps TRBD1 or TRBD2 (7 bases each). CDR1 is SQVTM and CDR2 is ANQGSEA in the germline V gene. This CDR3 has 16 residues. V was shortened by 0 bases and J by 2 bases, with 17 bases between the two germline ends. The CDR3 region has the DNA TGCAGCGTTGAAGATCAGGGGGGGAGAACCCCCTACGAGCAGTACTTC. As protein: CSVEDQGGRTPYEQYF.

This clonotype was seen only a few times. V is TRBV4-2 and J is TRBJ2-7; the D gene is possibly TRBD2 (5 bases). Trimming pared 1 base from V and 2 bases from J, leaving 21 bases between. This CDR3 is 18 amino acids long. Per the germline V gene, CDR1 is LGHNA and CDR2 is YNFKEQ. The DNA of the CDR3 is TGTGCCAGCAGCCAAGTCCCGGGAATAGCTCCAATTCCCTACGAGCAGTACTTC. Its protein is CASSQVPGIAPIPYEQYF.

This chain uses TRBV2 with TRBJ2-3, with 13 bases identical to TRBD2. The CDR3 has 14 residues. J gave up 11 bases and V 11 bases, and 13 bases lay outside the gene matches. Per germline, CDR1 SNHLY and CDR2 FYNNEI. The CDR3 spells CAGKTGLAGREQYF. The CDR3 DNA reads as TGTGCCGGAAAAACGGGACTAGCGGGGCGAGAGCAGTATTTT.

As regards this clonotype: This may arise from a read error, as a much more abundant clone is one base away. The chain uses TRBV28 and TRBJ2-1; D unclear. From germline, CDR1 is MDHEN and CDR2 SYDVKM. CDR3 size: 14 residues. CDR3 protein: CAGRPGPPYNEQFF. CDR3 sequence (DNA): TGTGCCGGCAGGCCCGGTCCACCCTACAATGAGCAGTTCTTC.

The genes are TRBV25-1 and TRBJ2-2; 9 bases line up with TRBD1. The V gene end was trimmed by 6 bases and the J gene end by 1 base; junction bases not matched to a gene: 9. Germline V gives CDR1 MGHDK, CDR2 SYGVNS. The CDR3 covers 17 residues. CDR3 loop: CASRRDRVGENTGELFF. CDR3 sequence (DNA): TGTGCCAGCAGGCGGGACAGGGTGGGAGAGAACACCGGGGAGCTGTTTTTT.

The chain has TRBV27 and TRBJ2-1; D gene unclear. This CDR3 is 12 amino acids long. Trimming cost V 6 bases and J 5 bases, with 8 bases left between them. Germline V gene lookup returns CDR1 MNHEY and CDR2 SMNVEV (reference sequence). In DNA, the CDR3 is TGTGCCAGCAGGAAAGGAGACAATGAGCAGTTCTTC. It is translated as CASRKGDNEQFF.

There are a few counts of this clonotype. The chain uses TRBV7-2 and TRBJ1-2; D remains unclear. CDR1 SGHTA and CDR2 FQGNSA come from the germline V gene. The CDR3 spans 15 residues. V was cut by 5 bases and J by 5 bases, with 18 bases left in between. The CDR3: CASSLDLTLSYGYTF. For the CDR3, the DNA is TGTGCCAGCAGCCTCGACCTAACCCTGTCATATGGCTACACCTTC.

The rearrangement links TRBV20-1 to TRBJ1-5; 8 bases map to TRBD1. With 4 bases clipped from V and 4 bases from J, the junction kept 3 bases outside the gene matches. The CDR3 has 13 amino acids. Germline-derived CDR1 and CDR2 are DFQATT and SNEGSKA (reference sequence). This CDR3 reads CSAKGTGNQPQHF. The CDR3 nucleotides are TGCAGTGCTAAGGGGACAGGAAATCAGCCCCAGCATTTT.

This clonotype was detected a few times. The gene calls are TRBV29-1 and TRBJ1-2; the match to TRBD1 covers 9 bases. Germline V gene sequence: CDR1 SQVTM, CDR2 ANQGSEA. The CDR3 runs to 13 residues. Trimming at V came to 5 bases and at J to 8 bases, leaving 9 bases not matched to a gene. The CDR3 region is CSVQSGTGFGYTF. In DNA, the CDR3 is TGCAGCGTTCAGTCGGGGACAGGGTTCGGCTACACCTTC.

The chain couples TRBV28 to TRBJ1-2, with 7 bases identical to TRBD1. CDR1 and CDR2 (germline): MDHEN, SYDVKM. The CDR3 loop spans 13 amino acids. J was trimmed by 7 bases and V by 11 bases; bases with no gene match: 13. The CDR3 protein is CAGATGTVSGYTF. CDR3 nucleotides: TGTGCCGGAGCTACAGGGACAGTATCTGGCTACACCTTC.

This clonotype was counted a few times. The gene calls are TRBV6-6 and TRBJ2-1, with 8 bases fitting TRBD2. The CDR3 extends over 17 amino acids. From germline, CDR1 is MNHNY and CDR2 SVGAGI (reference sequence). The V and J ends lost 5 bases and 7 bases, in that order; junction bases with no gene match: 16. CDR3 sequence reads: CASSPPWERGPVNEQFF. CDR3 DNA: TGTGCCAGCAGTCCGCCGTGGGAGCGGGGGCCGGTAAATGAGCAGTTCTTC.

The chain has TRBV19 and TRBJ2-4; possible D gene TRBD1, 5 bases. The CDR3 contains 14 residues. The V gene's germline CDR1 is LNHDA and CDR2 SQIVND (reference sequence). Between the trimmed V and J ends, which lost 4 bases and 10 bases, there was a span of 17 bases. The CDR3 DNA is TGTGCCAGTAGTACACGGGCAGGGCCCACAATTCAGTACTTC. It codes for CASSTRAGPTIQYF.

This chain joins TRBV27 and TRBJ2-5, with TRBD2 identical over 10 bases. From germline, CDR1 is MNHEY and CDR2 SMNVEV (reference sequence). V lost 6 bases, J lost 13 bases, and 17 bases stayed unmatched. This CDR3 is built from 15 residues. The CDR3 nucleotides read TGTGCCAGCAGCTCTGCTAGCGGGAGCTTGAGCGAGCGGTACTTC. It is translated as CASSSASGSLSERYF.

In this sample, this clonotype turned up a few times. This sequence joins TRBV21-1 and TRBJ2-1; TRBD1, the table's D call, lacks a check against the DNA. TRBV21-1 is a listed pseudogene. The CDR3 is made up of 17 amino acids. This CDR3 is CASSKLKGTIPYNEQFF. The CDR3 bases are TGTGCCAGCAGCAAACTGAAAGGGACAATCCCTTACAATGAGCAGTTCTTC.

This chain joins TRBV10-3 and TRBJ2-5; D is uncertain. The germline V gene encodes CDR1 ENHRY and CDR2 SYGVKD. Trimming left V 2 bases short and J 4 bases short, with 8 bases between. This CDR3 spans 13 amino acids. CDR3 coding DNA: TGTGCCATCAGTGAGCCCAGGATAGAGACCCAGTACTTC. It encodes CAISEPRIETQYF.